The present entry profiles one T cell receptor (beta chain) with its context. The antigen it recognizes is unknown. It has no much larger one-base neighbor in the sample; base qualities were not kept. The immunoSEQ Assay, a bias-controlled multiplex PCR, was used to amplify TCRbeta CDR3 regions from genomic DNA. The authors processed their data as follows. The number of nucleated cells in each sample was estimated from the amplification of reference gene primers within the assay. To quantify the absolute abundance of each unique TCRbeta CDR3 rearrangement, sequence reads were collapsed and filtered. For each sample, productive Simpson clonality was calculated as the square root of Simpson's diversity index over productive rearrangements. TCRdb obtained this table from immuneACCESS and retained in-frame rearrangements with V and J assigned. These tables miss some clones; where compared with another copy, unresolved V genes account for less than half of the shortfall, and the remainder is unexplained. V and J calls and clone size are those listed in that table; D and trimming were worked out from the DNA. Within this sample are approximately 81,000 clones, with roughly 90% of them counted one time only. 1.2% of the sample rests with the top ten.

The junction shows trimming of 8 bases on V and 4 bases on J, and the gene matches do not reach 7 bases of it. From the cysteine up to the phenylalanine, the CDR3 has a length of 14 residues. CDR3 DNA is the only sequence kept; it has 42 bases, read in frame from the first base. CDR1 SNHLY and CDR2 FYNNEI are derived from the germline V gene. In the prospective study, participants were roughly 18 to 95 years old, resided in about two dozen geographic areas of the United States, and were enrolled through a virtual design. To assign participants to cohorts, the prospective study relied on clinical history that participants themselves reported in a screening survey and a study questionnaire. In the prospective study, mobile phlebotomists collected whole blood, serum and a nasopharyngeal or oropharyngeal swab from each participant. Participants in the prospective study had the option to provide additional blood draws and questionnaires over a roughly two-month period. Before DNA extraction, blood samples from the prospective study were shipped at room temperature or frozen.

The sample is drawn from a study of blood T cell repertoires in COVID-19 (dated by TCRdb to about 2020). For the study in its entirety: Collaborator samples came from the United States, Italy and Spain and covered acute and convalescent phases of COVID-19. The prospective study material was composed of cDNA or gDNA derived from T cells, B-cell-depleted T cells, or PBMCs. The dataset comprised deeply sampled blood TCRbeta repertoires from subjects exposed to, actively infected with, or recovered from COVID-19. The repertoires were released in a freely available public database meant as a resource for research on the immune response to SARS-CoV-2. The samples were drawn from two sources: the first 160 participants of the ongoing ImmuneRACE study, and 1,200 or so subjects contributed by 6 global collaborators. Nearly every sample came with metadata listing a de-identified subject ID, COVID-19 status, age in years and sex. HLA class I and class II types, where available, came from metadata supplied by the sample provider rather than from assay-based typing. Overall results and qualifications from the work: Clinical and demographic metadata were provided uncurated, with the amount varying by source and participant.

The chain joins TRBV2 to TRBJ1-5, with 8 central nucleotides matching TRBD1. Sequencing was performed on PBMCs or T cells enriched from blood (not recorded which). The TCR sequence derives from a woman between 45 and 60 years old with acute COVID-19. The nucleotide sequence reads as follows: TGTGCCAGCGGGGGAACAGGGGGTAATCAGCCCCAGCATTTT. It translates as CASGGTGGNQPQHF. Joined to the reference TRBV2 and TRBJ1-5 proteins, this CDR3 gives the full variable domain: EPEVTQTPSHQVTQMGQEVILRCVPISNHLYFYWYRQILGQKVEFLVSFYNNEISEKSEIFDDQFSVERPDGSNFTLKIRSTKLEDSAMYFCASGGTGGNQPQHFGDGTRLSIL.